This T cell receptor beta chain was observed in a study of blood T cell repertoires in COVID-19. The overall study: Both acute and convalescent COVID-19 samples were obtained from the United States, Italy and Spain. PBMCs, B-cell-depleted T cells, or T cells provided the cDNA or gDNA that made up the material.

Seattle's enrolled individuals joined amid active infection and were then monitored longitudinally. The trim removed 7 bases at V and 4 bases at J, leaving 5 bases unmatched. The length of the CDR3 is 13 residues. From germline, CDR1 is SQVTM and CDR2 ANQGSEA. Original processing notes: Quantification of nucleated cells was approximated via reference gene primer amplification. Produced via immunoSEQ multiplex PCR; TCRdb's table is partial and in-frame only. The DNA gave D and trimming, while V, J and clone size come from that table. The table records roughly 230,000 clones, 80% to 95% of them present only once.

This chain joins TRBV29-1 and TRBJ1-2; TRBD1 matches at 11 bases. The TCR comes from a man between 25 and 39 years old with COVID-19, enrolled during active disease. The sample consisted of peripheral blood. The CDR3 loop is CSAGTGGLYGYTF. The CDR3 region has the DNA TGCAGCGCCGGGACAGGGGGTCTCTATGGCTACACCTTC.